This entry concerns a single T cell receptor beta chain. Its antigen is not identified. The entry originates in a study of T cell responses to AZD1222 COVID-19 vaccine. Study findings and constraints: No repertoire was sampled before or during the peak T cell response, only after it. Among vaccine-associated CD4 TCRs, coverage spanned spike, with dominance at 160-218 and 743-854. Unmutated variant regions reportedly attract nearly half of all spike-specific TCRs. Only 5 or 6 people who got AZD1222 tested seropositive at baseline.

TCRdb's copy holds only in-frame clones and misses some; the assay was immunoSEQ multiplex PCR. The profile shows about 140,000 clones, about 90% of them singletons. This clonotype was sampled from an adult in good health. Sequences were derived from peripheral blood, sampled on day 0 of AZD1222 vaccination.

The DNA of the CDR3 is TGTGCCAGCTCACCCGGGACTAGCGGGAGGGCCTTGCGTGAGCAGTTCTTC. This gives the protein CASSPGTSGRALREQFF. This sequence joins TRBV18 and TRBJ2-1, with 16 bases lining up with TRBD2. V was clipped by 3 bases and J by 9 bases; unmatched bases: 8. The V gene's germline CDR1 is KGHSH and CDR2 LQKENI. The CDR3 totals 17 residues. Full variable domain (outside the CDR3, taken from reference TRBV18 and TRBJ2-1): NAGVMQNPRHLVRRRGQEARLRCSPMKGHSHVYWYRQLPEEGLKFMVYLQKENIIDESGMPKERFSAEFPKEGPSILRIQQVVRGDSAAYFCASSPGTSGRALREQFFGPGTRLTVL.